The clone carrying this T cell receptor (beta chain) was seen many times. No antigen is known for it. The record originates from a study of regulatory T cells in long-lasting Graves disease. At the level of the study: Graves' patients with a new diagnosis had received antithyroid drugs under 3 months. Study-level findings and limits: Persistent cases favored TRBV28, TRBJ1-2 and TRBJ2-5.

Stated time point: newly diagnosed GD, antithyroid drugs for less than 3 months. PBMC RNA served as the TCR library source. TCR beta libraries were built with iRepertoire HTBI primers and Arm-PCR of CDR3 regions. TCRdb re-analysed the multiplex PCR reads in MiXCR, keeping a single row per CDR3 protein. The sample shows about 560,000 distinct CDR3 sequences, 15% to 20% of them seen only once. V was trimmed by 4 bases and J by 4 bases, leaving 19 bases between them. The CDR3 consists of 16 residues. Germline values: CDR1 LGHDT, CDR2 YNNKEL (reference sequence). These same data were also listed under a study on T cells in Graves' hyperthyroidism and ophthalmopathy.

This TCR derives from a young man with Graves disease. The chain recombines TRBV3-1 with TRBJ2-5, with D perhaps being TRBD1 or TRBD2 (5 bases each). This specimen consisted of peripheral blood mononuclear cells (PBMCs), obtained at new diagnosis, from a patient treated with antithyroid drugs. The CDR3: CASSRDHQQPAETQYF. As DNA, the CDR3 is TGTGCCAGCAGCCGGGACCATCAACAACCCGCAGAGACCCAGTACTTC.